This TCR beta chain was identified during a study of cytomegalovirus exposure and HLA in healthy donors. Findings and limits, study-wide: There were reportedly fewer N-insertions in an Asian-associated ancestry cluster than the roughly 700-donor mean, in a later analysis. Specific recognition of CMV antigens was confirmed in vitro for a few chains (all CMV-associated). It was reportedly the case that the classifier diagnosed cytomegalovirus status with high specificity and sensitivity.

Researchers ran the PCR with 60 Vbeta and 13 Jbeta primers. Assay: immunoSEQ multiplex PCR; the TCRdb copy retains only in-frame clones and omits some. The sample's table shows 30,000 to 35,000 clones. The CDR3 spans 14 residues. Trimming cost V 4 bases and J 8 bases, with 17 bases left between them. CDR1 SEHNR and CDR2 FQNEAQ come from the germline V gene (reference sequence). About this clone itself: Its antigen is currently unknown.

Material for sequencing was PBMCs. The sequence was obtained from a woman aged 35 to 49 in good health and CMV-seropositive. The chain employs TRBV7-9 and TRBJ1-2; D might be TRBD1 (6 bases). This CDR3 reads CASSSLPQGAGYTF. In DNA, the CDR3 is TGTGCCAGCAGCTCACTCCCACAGGGAGCCGGCTACACCTTC.